The rows below give T cell receptor beta chains drawn from one sample of a study of blood T cell repertoires in COVID-19. The assay was immunoSEQ multiplex PCR, and TCRdb's table has in-frame clones only and misses some. This table holds more than 200,000 clones, about 88% found once. Sequenced sample: peripheral blood. These receptors all stem from a man under 40 with active or convalescent COVID-19. Both conserved end residues are part of each CDR3. Each record gives: CDR3 DNA, CDR3 protein, J gene, D gene, V gene, clone size. A D gene is named only where the DNA matches it firmly. Some rows mark clone size as missing; the rest say once, few, many or name a class of expanded clone.

CDR3nt: TGCGCCAGCAGCATAAAACAGGGAGAGGAGCAGTTCTTC
CDR3aa: CASSIKQGEEQFF
j_gene: TRBJ2-1
d_gene: .
v_gene: TRBV5-1
abundance: .

CDR3nt: TGTGCCAGCAGTGACCCGGGACAGGGCTACGAGCAGTACTTC
CDR3aa: CASSDPGQGYEQYF
j_gene: TRBJ2-7
d_gene: TRBD1
v_gene: TRBV6-1
abundance: .

CDR3nt: TGTGCCAGCAGCGCGGCGACCACAGATACGCAGTATTTT
CDR3aa: CASSAATTDTQYF
j_gene: TRBJ2-3
d_gene: .
v_gene: TRBV7-2
abundance: .

CDR3nt: TGCGCCAGCAGCTTTTCCGGGGGATCAAAGCACGAGCAGTACTTC
CDR3aa: CASSFSGGSKHEQYF
j_gene: TRBJ2-7
d_gene: .
v_gene: TRBV5-1
abundance: .

CDR3nt: TGCAGCGTGAGAGGCCAGGGGAAGGAAAAACTGTTTTTT
CDR3aa: CSVRGQGKEKLFF
j_gene: TRBJ1-4
d_gene: .
v_gene: TRBV29-1
abundance: once

CDR3nt: TGCGCCAGCAGCCCAAGTCCGCGGGGGGCCTACAATGAGCAGTTCTTC
CDR3aa: CASSPSPRGAYNEQFF
j_gene: TRBJ2-1
d_gene: TRBD2
v_gene: TRBV4-1
abundance: .

CDR3nt: TGTGCCAGCAGCCTCCGGACAGGGAACACAGATACGCAGTATTTT
CDR3aa: CASSLRTGNTDTQYF
j_gene: TRBJ2-3
d_gene: TRBD1
v_gene: TRBV7-7
abundance: .

CDR3nt: TGTGCCACCGCCCCCAGGGGAGATACGCAGTATTTT
CDR3aa: CATAPRGDTQYF
j_gene: TRBJ2-3
d_gene: .
v_gene: TRBV10-3
abundance: .

CDR3nt: TGTGCCAGCAGCTATCGCCCGGACAGGGTCTACACCATATATTTT
CDR3aa: CASSYRPDRVYTIYF
j_gene: TRBJ1-3
d_gene: TRBD1
v_gene: TRBV7-8
abundance: .

CDR3nt: TGTGCCAGCAGCGTTGACAGGGTCGACGAGCAGTACTTC
CDR3aa: CASSVDRVDEQYF
j_gene: TRBJ2-7
d_gene: TRBD1
v_gene: TRBV9
abundance: .

CDR3nt: TGCGCCAGCAGTGAGGTGGACAGGGATCCTGAAAAACTGTTTTTT
CDR3aa: CASSEVDRDPEKLFF
j_gene: TRBJ1-4
d_gene: TRBD1
v_gene: TRBV10-2
abundance: .

CDR3nt: TGTGCCAGCAGTTACTCGTTACGAGGCGAGCAGTACTTC
CDR3aa: CASSYSLRGEQYF
j_gene: TRBJ2-7
d_gene: .
v_gene: TRBV6-5
abundance: .

CDR3nt: TGCAGCGTTGTTGAGGGGGCAACGGGCTACACCTTC
CDR3aa: CSVVEGATGYTF
j_gene: TRBJ1-2
d_gene: TRBD1
v_gene: TRBV29-1
abundance: few

CDR3nt: TGTGCCAGCAGCCAGTATAATAGCGGAAATAATGAAAAACTGTTTTTT
CDR3aa: CASSQYNSGNNEKLFF
j_gene: TRBJ1-4
d_gene: .
v_gene: TRBV3-1/TRBV3-2
abundance: once

CDR3nt: TGTGCCAGCAGCTTGGAGCGGGGGGGCCGGATGGGCACAGATACGCAGTATTTT
CDR3aa: CASSLERGGRMGTDTQYF
j_gene: TRBJ2-3
d_gene: TRBD2
v_gene: TRBV7-2
abundance: .

CDR3nt: TGTGCCAGCAGCTTAAGTGCAGGGCGCACTGAAGCTTTCTTT
CDR3aa: CASSLSAGRTEAFF
j_gene: TRBJ1-1
d_gene: .
v_gene: TRBV7-9
abundance: .

CDR3nt: TGTGCCAGCAGTTTAGGACAGGGGACAGATACGCAGTATTTT
CDR3aa: CASSLGQGTDTQYF
j_gene: TRBJ2-3
d_gene: TRBD1
v_gene: TRBV6-6
abundance: .

CDR3nt: TGTGCCTGGAGTCTGCGGATGGGTGCTCAGCCCCAGCATTTT
CDR3aa: CAWSLRMGAQPQHF
j_gene: TRBJ1-5
d_gene: .
v_gene: TRBV30
abundance: .

CDR3nt: TGTGCCAGCAGTTACAGGGATCCGGTCACTAATGAAAAACTGTTTTTT
CDR3aa: CASSYRDPVTNEKLFF
j_gene: TRBJ1-4
d_gene: .
v_gene: TRBV27
abundance: once

CDR3nt: TGTGCCAGCAGCACCGACTCTGGACAAGCCTACGAGCAGTACTTC
CDR3aa: CASSTDSGQAYEQYF
j_gene: TRBJ2-7
d_gene: .
v_gene: TRBV7-6
abundance: .

CDR3nt: TGCGCCAGCAGCCAAGGGCGGGGGGGACCCCCTGAAGCTTTCTTT
CDR3aa: CASSQGRGGPPEAFF
j_gene: TRBJ1-1
d_gene: .
v_gene: TRBV4-1
abundance: .

CDR3nt: TGTGCCAGCAGCTTAGCAGGGGCCTCTGGAAACACCATATATTTT
CDR3aa: CASSLAGASGNTIYF
j_gene: TRBJ1-3
d_gene: .
v_gene: TRBV7-9
abundance: few

CDR3nt: TGTGCCAGCAGTGCTGAATTGAGGCGCAATCAGCCCCAGCATTTT
CDR3aa: CASSAELRRNQPQHF
j_gene: TRBJ1-5
d_gene: .
v_gene: TRBV2
abundance: few

CDR3nt: TGTGCCAGCTCACCCCAGGAATCCCAAAATGAGCAGTTCTTC
CDR3aa: CASSPQESQNEQFF
j_gene: TRBJ2-1
d_gene: .
v_gene: TRBV18
abundance: .

CDR3nt: TGTGCCAGCAGCCAAACAATGAACTATGGCTACACCTTC
CDR3aa: CASSQTMNYGYTF
j_gene: TRBJ1-2
d_gene: .
v_gene: TRBV6-2/TRBV6-3
abundance: .

CDR3nt: TGTGCCAGCAGCCCACCGGGATTGTCACCCCTCCACTTT
CDR3aa: CASSPPGLSPLHF
j_gene: TRBJ1-6
d_gene: .
v_gene: TRBV9
abundance: .